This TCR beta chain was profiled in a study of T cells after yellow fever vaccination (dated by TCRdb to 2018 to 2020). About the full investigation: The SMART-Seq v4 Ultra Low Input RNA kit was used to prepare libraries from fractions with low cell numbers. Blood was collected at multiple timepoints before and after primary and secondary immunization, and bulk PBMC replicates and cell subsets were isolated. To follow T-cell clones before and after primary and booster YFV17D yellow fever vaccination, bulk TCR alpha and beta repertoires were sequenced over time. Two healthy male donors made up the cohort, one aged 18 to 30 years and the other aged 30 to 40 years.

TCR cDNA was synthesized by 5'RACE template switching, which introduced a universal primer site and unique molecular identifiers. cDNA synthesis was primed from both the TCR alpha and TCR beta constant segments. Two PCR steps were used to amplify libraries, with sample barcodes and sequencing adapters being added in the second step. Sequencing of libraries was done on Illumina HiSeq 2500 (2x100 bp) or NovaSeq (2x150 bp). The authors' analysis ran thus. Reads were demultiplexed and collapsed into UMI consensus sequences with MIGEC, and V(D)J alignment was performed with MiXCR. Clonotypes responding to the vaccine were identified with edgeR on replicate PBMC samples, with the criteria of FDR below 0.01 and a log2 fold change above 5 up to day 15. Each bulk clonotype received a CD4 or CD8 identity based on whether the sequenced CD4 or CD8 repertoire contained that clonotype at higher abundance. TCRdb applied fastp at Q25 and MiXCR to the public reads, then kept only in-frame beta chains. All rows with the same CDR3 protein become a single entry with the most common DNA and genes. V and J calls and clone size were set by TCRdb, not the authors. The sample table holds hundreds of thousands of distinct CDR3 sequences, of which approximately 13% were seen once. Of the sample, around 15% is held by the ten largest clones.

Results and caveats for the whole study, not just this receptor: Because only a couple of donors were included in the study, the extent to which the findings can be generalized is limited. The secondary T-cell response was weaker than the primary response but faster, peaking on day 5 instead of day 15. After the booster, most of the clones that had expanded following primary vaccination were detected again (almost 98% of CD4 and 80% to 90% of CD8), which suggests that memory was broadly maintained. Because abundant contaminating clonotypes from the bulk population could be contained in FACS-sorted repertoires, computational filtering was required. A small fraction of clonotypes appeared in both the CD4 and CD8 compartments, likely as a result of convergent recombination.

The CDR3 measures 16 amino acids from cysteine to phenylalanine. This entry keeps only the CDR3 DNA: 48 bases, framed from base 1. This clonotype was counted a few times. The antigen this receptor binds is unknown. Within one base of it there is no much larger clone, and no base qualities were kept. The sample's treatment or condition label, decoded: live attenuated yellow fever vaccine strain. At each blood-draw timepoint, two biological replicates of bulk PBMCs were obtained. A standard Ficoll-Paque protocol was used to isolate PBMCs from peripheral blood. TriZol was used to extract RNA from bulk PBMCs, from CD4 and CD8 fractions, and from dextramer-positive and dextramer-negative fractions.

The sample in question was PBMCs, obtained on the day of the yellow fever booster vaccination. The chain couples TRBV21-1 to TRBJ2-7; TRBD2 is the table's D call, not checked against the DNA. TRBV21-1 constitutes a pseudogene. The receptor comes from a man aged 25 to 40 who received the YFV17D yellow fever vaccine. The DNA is TGTGCCAGCAGCCGTCGGACTAGCGGGGGCTTATACGAGCAGTACTTC. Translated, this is CASSRRTSGGLYEQYF.